The 3 T cell receptor beta chains below come from one sample, sequenced in a study of blood T cell repertoires in COVID-19. The assay was immunoSEQ multiplex PCR, and TCRdb's table has in-frame clones only and misses some. The repertoire consists of roughly 160,000 clones, with around 90% occurring once and the leading ten covering 2% to 2.5%. Sequenced input: peripheral blood. These TCRs come from a man aged 50 or older who had recovered from COVID-19.

The chain joins TRBV27 to TRBJ1-4; D unresolved. The V gene lost 7 bases and the J gene lost 0 bases, with 3 bases spanning the gap. There are 12 residues in the CDR3. The germline gives CDR1 MNHEY, CDR2 SMNVEV (reference sequence). The CDR3 DNA reads TGTGCCAGCACCTCAACTAATGAAAAACTGTTTTTT. Translating it yields CASTSTNEKLFF.

V and J are TRBV5-1 and TRBJ2-2, with TRBD1 matching 9 bases. V was clipped by 8 bases and J by 0 bases; unmatched bases: 11. Per the germline V gene, CDR1 is SGHRS and CDR2 is YFSETQ. The CDR3 length is 17 residues. In DNA, the CDR3 is TGCGCCAGTTTCCGGGACAGGGTCTTGGCGAACACCGGGGAGCTGTTTTTT. As protein: CASFRDRVLANTGELFF.

V usage is TRBV9 and J usage is TRBJ2-3; 9 bases fit TRBD1. The CDR3 runs 15 residues. Unmatched junction bases numbered 5, after V lost 4 bases and J lost 2 bases. The germline V gene has CDR1 SGDLS and CDR2 YYNGEE. CDR3 amino acids: CASSLGQGFTDTQYF. The DNA for the CDR3 is TGTGCCAGCAGCCTCGGACAGGGGTTCACAGATACGCAGTATTTT.